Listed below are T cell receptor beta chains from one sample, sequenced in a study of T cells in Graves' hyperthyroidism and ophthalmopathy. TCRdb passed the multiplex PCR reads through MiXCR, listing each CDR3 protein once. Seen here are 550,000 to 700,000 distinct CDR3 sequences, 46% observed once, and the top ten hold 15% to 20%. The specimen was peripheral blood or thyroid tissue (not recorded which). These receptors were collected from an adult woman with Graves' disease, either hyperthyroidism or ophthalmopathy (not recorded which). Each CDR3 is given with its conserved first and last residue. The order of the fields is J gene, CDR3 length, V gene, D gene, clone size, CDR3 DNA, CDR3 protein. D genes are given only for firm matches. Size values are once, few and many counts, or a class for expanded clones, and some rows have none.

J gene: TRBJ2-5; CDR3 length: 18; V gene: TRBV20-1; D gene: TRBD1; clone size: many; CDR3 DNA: TGCAGTGCTAGAGATCCCGCCCTCTCCAGGGGGTACCAAGAGACCCAGTACTTC; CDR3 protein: CSARDPALSRGYQETQYF
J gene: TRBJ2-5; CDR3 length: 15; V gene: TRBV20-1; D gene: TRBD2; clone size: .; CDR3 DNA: TGCAGTCCACTAGCGGGAGGTTCACACCAAGAGACCCAGTACTTC; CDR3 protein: CSPLAGGSHQETQYF
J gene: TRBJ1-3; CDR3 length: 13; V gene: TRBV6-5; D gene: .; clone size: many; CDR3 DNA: TGTGCCAGCAGTCGGGCCCTCCTGGACACCATATATTTT; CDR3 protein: CASSRALLDTIYF
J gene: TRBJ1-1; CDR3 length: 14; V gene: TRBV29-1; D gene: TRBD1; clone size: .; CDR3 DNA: TGCAGCGTTGATATGGGACAGCTGAACACTGAAGCTTTCTTT; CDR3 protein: CSVDMGQLNTEAFF
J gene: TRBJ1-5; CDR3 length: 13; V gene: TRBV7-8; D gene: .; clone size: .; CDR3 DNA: TGTGCCAGCAGCTTGGACGGCCCGCGGCCCCAGCATTTT; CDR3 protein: CASSLDGPRPQHF
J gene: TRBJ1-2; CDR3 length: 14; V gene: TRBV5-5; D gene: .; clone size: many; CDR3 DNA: TGTGCCAGCAGCTTGGGCCCAGGAGACTATGGCTACACCTTC; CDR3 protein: CASSLGPGDYGYTF
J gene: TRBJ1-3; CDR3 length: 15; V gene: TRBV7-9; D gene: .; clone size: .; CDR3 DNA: TGTGCCAGCAGCTTAGTTGGAGTTCCTGGAAACACCATATATTTT; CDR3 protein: CASSLVGVPGNTIYF
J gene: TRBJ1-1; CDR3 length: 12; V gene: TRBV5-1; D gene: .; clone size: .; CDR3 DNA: TGTGCCAGCAGCTCGGGCCGTACTGAAGCTTTCTTT; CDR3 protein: CASSSGRTEAFF
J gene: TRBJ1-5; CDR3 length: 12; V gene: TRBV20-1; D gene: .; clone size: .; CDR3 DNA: TGCAGTGCTTCACAGAGTAATCAGCCCCAGCATTTT; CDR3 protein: CSASQSNQPQHF
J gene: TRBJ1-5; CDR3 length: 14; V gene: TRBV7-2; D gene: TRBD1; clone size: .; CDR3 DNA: TGTGCCAGCAGCCGACAGGGTGAGGATCTCCCCCAGCATTTT; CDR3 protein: CASSRQGEDLPQHF
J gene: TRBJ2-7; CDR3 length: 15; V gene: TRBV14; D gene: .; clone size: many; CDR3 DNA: TGTGCCAGCAGCCAAGAGGGACTCTTCTCCTACGAGCAGTACTTC; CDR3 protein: CASSQEGLFSYEQYF
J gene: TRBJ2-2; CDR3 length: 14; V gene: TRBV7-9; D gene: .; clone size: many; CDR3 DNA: TGTGCCAGCAGCTCTTTCAGGGCCGCCGGGGAGCTGTTTTTT; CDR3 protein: CASSSFRAAGELFF
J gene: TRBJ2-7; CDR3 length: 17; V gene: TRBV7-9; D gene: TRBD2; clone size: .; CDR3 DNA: TGTACCAGCAGCCAAGACCTGACTAGCGGGAGAGGCTACGAGCAGTACTTC; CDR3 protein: CTSSQDLTSGRGYEQYF
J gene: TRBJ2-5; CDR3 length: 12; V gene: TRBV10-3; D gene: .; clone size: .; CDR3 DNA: TGTGCCAGCAAGGGAGAGGGTGAGACCCAGTACTTC; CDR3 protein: CASKGEGETQYF
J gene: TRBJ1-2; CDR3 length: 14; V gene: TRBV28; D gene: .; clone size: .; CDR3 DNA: TGTGCCAGCAGCCTCCCCGGTAGGGGAGGTGGCTACACCTTC; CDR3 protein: CASSLPGRGGGYTF
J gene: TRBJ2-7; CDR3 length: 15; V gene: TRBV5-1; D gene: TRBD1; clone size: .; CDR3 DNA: TGCGCCAGCAGTCCGACAGGGGCGGGCTCCTACGAGCAGTACTTC; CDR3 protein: CASSPTGAGSYEQYF
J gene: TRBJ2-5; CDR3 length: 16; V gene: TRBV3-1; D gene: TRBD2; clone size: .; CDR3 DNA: TGTGCCAGCAGCCAAGGTCAGCGCGGGGGAAAAGAGACCCAGTACTTC; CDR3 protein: CASSQGQRGGKETQYF
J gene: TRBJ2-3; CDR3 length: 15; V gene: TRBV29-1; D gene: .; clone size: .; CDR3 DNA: TGCAGCGTTGAGGTCATCAACCGGGGTACAGATACGCAGTATTTT; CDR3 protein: CSVEVINRGTDTQYF
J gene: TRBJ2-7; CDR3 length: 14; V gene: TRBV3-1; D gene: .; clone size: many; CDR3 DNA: TGTGCCAGCAGCCTGTCCGTGAGTGTTGACGAGCAGTACTTC; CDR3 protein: CASSLSVSVDEQYF
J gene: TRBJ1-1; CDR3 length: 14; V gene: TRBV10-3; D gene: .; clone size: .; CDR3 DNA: TGTGCCAGCCTGACGGACGGGCGGCGGACTGAAGCTTTCTTT; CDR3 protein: CASLTDGRRTEAFF
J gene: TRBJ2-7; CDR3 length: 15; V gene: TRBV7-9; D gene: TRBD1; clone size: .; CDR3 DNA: TGTGCCAGCAGTGGACAGGTCCAGGGGTCCTACGAGCGGTACTTC; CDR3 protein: CASSGQVQGSYERYF
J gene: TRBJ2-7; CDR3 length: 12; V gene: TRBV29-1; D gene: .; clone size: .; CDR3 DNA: TGCAGCTTGGTGGGGGGCTCCTACGAGCAGTACTTC; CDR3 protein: CSLVGGSYEQYF
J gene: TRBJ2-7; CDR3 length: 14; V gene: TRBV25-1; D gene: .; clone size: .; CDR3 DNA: TGTGCCAGCAGTGAATGGGGTGGAGCTGGCGAGCAGTACTTC; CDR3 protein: CASSEWGGAGEQYF
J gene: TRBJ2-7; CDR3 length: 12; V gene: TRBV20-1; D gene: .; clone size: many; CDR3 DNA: TGCAGTGCTGGCATAACCATCTACGAGCAGTACTTC; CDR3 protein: CSAGITIYEQYF
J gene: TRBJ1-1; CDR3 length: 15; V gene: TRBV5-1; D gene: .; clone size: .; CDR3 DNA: TGCGCCAGCAGCTTGTTGGGGGTAAAGAACACTGAAGCTTTCTTT; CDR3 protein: CASSLLGVKNTEAFF
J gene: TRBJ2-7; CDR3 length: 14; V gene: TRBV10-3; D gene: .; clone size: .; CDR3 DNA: TGTGCCTCGGAGGGGCAGGGGGTCAGGAACGAGCAGTACTTC; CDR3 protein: CASEGQGVRNEQYF
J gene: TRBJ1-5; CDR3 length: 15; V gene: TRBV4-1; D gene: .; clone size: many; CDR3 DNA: TGCGCCAGCAGCCAAGATTGGCAAAATAATCAGCCCCAGCATTTT; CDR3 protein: CASSQDWQNNQPQHF
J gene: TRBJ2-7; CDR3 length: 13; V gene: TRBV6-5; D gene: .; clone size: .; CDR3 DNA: TGTGCCAGCAGACCCGGGGTCTCCTACGAGCAGTACTTC; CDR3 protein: CASRPGVSYEQYF
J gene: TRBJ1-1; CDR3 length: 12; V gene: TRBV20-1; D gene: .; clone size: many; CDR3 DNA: TGCAGTGCTACCTCAGGGAACACTGAAGCTTTCTTT; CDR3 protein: CSATSGNTEAFF
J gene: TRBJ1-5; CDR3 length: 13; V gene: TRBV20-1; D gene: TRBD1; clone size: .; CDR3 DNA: TGCAGTGTAACAGGGGTTCTAAATCAGCCCCAGCATTTT; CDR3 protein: CSVTGVLNQPQHF
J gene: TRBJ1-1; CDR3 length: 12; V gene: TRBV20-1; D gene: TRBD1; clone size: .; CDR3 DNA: TGCAGTGCTAAGCTGGGACAGGGTGAAGCTTTCTTT; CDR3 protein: CSAKLGQGEAFF
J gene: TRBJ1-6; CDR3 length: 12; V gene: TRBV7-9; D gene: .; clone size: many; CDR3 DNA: TGTGCCAGCAGCCTCCCGCGGTCACCCCTCCACTTT; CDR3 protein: CASSLPRSPLHF
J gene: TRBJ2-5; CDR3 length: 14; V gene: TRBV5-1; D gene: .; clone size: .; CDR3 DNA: TGCGCCAGCAGCTTGGGTCATGAGCAAGAGACCCAGTACTTC; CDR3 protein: CASSLGHEQETQYF
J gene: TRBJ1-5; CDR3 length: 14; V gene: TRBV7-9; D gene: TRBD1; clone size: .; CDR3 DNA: TGTGCCAGCAGCTCCCGGGACAGGGTTGAGCCCCAGCATTTT; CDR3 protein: CASSSRDRVEPQHF
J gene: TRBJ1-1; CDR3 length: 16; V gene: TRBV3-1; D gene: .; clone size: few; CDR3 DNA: TGTGCCAGCAGCCAAGATCCGGAGGGGCTGAACACTGAAGCTTTCTTT; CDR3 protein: CASSQDPEGLNTEAFF
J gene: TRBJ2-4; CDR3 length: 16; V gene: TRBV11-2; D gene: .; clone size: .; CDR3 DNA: TGTGCCAGCAGAGAATGGGGTTTCGGAGCCAAAAACATTCAGTACTTC; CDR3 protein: CASREWGFGAKNIQYF
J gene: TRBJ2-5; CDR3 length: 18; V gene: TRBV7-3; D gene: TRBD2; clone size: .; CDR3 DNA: TGTGCCAGCAGCCCAACGGGACTAGCGGGTTCTCGAAGGGAGACCCAGTACTTC; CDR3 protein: CASSPTGLAGSRRETQYF
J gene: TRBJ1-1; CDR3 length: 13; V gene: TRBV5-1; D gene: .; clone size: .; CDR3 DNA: TGCGCCAGCAGCGAGGGAAGCAACACTGAAGCTTTCTTT; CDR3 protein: CASSEGSNTEAFF
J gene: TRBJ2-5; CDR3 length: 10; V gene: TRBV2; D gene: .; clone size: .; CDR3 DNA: TGTGCCAGCAGTGAAGCGCTCCAGTACTTC; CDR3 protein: CASSEALQYF
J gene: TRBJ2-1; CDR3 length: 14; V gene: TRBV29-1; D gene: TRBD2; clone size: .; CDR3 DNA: TGCAGCGTTGGGGGACTAGCGGGAGTACGGGAGCAGTTCTTC; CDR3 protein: CSVGGLAGVREQFF
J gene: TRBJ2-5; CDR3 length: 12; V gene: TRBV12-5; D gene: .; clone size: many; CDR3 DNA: TGTGCTAGTGCAACGGACGGAGAGACCCAGTACTTC; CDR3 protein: CASATDGETQYF
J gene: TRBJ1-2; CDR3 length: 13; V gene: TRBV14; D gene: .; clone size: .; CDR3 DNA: TGTGCCAGCAGCAAGGGGGGGAGGAACGGCTACACCTTC; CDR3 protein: CASSKGGRNGYTF
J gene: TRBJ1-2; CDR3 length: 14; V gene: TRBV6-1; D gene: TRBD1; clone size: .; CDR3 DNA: TGTGCCAGCAGTTTCACGGACAGGGCAAGTGGCTACACCTTC; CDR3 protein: CASSFTDRASGYTF
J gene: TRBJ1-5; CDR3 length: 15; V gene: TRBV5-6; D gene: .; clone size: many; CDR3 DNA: TGTGCCAGCAGCCTGGGACCGAATAGCAATCAGCCCCAGCATTTT; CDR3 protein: CASSLGPNSNQPQHF
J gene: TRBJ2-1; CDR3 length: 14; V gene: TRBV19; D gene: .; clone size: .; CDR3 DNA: TGTGCCACCCAGCGGGGACAGCCTTACAATGAGCAGTTCTTC; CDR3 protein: CATQRGQPYNEQFF
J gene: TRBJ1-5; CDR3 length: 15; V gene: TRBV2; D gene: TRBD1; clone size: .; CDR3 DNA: TGTGCCAGCAGTGCGGGACAGGGGAGCAATCAGCCCCAGCATTTT; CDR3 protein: CASSAGQGSNQPQHF
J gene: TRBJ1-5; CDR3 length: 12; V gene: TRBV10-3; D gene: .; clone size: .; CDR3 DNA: TGTGCCATCAGTGAGAATAGGCAGCCCCAGCATTTT; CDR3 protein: CAISENRQPQHF
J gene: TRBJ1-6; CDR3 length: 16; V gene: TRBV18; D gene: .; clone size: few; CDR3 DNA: TGTGCCAGCTCACCGAAGGGGATACCGTTCGGGTCACCCCTCCACTTT; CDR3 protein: CASSPKGIPFGSPLHF
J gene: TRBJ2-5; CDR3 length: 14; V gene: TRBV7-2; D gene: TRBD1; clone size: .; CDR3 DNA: TGTGCCACCAGACAGGGTGATAGGGAAGAGACCCAGTACTTC; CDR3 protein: CATRQGDREETQYF
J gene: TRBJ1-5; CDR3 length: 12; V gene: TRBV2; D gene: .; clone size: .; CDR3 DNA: TGTGCCAGCGCGGAGCGCCAGCAGCCCCAGCATTTT; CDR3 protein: CASAERQQPQHF